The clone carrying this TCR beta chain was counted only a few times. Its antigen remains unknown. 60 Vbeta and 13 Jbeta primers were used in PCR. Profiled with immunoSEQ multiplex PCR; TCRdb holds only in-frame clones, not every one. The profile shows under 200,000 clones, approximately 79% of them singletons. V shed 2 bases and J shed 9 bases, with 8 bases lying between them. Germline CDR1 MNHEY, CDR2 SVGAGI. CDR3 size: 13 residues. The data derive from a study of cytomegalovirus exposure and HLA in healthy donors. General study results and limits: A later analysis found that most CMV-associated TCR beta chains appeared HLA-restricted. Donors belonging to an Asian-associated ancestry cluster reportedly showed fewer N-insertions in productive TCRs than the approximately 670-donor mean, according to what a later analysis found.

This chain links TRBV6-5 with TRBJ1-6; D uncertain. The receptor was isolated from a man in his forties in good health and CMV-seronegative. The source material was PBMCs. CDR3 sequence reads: CASSYIAGSPLHF. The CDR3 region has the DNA TGTGCCAGCAGTTACATCGCGGGTTCACCCCTCCACTTT.